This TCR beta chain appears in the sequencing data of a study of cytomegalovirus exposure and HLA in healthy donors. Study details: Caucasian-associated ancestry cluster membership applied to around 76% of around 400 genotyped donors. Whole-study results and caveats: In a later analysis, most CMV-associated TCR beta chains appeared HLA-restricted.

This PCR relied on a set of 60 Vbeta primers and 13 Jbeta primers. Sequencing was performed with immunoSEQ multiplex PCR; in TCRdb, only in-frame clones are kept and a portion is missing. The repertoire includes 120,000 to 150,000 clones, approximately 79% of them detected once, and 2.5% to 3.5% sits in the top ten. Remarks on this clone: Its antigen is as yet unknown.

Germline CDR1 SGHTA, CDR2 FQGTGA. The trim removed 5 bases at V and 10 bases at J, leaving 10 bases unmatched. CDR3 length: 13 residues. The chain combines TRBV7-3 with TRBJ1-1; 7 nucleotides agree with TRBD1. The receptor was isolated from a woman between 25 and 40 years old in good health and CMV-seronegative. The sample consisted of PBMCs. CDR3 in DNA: TGTGCCAGCAGCACCTCGACAGGGAACAGAGCTTTCTTT. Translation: CASSTSTGNRAFF.